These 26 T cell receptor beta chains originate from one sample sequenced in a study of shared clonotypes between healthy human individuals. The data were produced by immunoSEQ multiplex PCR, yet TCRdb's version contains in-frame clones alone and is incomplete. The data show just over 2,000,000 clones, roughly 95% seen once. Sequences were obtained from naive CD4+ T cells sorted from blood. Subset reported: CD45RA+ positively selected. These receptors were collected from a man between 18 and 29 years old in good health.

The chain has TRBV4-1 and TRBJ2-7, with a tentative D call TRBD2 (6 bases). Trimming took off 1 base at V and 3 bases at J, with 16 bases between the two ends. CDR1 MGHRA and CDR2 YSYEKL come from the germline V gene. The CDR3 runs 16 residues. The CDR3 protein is CASSQARDSTVYEQYF. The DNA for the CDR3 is TGCGCCAGCAGCCAAGCCCGGGACTCTACCGTCTACGAGCAGTACTTC.

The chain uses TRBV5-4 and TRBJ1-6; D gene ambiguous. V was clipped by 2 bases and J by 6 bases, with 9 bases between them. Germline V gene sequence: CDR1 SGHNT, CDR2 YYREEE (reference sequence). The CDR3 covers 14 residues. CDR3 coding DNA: TGTGCCAGCAGCTTTGACGGGTTTAATTCACCCCTCCACTTT. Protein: CASSFDGFNSPLHF.

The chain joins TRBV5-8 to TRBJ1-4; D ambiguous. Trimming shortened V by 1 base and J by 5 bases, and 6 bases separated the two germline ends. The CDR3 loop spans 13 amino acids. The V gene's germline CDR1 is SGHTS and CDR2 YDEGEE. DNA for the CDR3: TGTGCCAGCAGCTTGAACCGAAATGAAAAACTGTTTTTT. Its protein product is CASSLNRNEKLFF.

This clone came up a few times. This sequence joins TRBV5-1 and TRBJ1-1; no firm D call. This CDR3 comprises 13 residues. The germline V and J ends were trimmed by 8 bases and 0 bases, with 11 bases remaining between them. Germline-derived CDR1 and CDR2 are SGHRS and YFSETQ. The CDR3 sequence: CASTRAMNTEAFF. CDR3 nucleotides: TGCGCCAGTACGAGAGCTATGAACACTGAAGCTTTCTTT.

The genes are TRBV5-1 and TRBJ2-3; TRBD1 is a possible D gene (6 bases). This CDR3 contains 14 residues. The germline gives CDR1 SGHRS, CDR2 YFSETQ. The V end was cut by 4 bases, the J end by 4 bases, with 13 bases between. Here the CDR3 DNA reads TGCGCCAGCAGCCCAGCCAGGGGCCCAGATACGCAGTATTTT. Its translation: CASSPARGPDTQYF. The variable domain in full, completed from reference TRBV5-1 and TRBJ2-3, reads KAGVTQTPRYLIKTRGQQVTLSCSPISGHRSVSWYQQTPGQGLQFLFEYFSETQRNKGNFPGRFSGRQFSNSRSEMNVSTLELGDSALYLCASSPARGPDTQYFGPGTRLTVL.

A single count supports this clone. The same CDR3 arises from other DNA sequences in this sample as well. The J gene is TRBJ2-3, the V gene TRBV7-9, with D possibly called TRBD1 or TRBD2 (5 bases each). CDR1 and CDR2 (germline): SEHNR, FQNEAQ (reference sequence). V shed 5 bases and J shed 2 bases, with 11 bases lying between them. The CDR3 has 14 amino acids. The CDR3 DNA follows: TGTGCCAGCAGCCTAACGGGACCCACAGATACGCAGTATTTT. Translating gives CASSLTGPTDTQYF.

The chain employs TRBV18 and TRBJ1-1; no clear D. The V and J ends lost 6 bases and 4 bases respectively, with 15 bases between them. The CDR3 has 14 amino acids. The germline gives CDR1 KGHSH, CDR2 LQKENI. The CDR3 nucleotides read TGTGCCAGCTCTGGAGGGCAGGCCTCCACTGAAGCTTTCTTT. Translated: CASSGGQASTEAFF.

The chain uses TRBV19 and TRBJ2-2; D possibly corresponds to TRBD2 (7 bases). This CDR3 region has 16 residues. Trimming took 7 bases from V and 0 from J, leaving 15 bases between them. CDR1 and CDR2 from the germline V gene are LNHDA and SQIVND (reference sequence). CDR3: CASILGGRSNTGELFF. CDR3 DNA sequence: TGTGCCAGTATCCTGGGGGGGCGCTCGAACACCGGGGAGCTGTTTTTT.

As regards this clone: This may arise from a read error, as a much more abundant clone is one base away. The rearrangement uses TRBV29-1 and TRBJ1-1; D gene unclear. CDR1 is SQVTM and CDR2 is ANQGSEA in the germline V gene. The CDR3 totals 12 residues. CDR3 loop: CSVVGMNTEALF. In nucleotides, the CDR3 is TGCAGCGTTGTGGGCATGAACACTGAAGCTCTCTTT.

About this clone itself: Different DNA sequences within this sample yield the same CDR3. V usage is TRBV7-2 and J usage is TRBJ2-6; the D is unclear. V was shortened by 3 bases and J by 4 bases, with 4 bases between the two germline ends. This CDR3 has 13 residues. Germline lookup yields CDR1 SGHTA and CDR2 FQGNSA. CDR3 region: CASSFSGANVLTF. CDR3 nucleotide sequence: TGTGCCAGCAGCTTCTCCGGGGCCAACGTCCTGACTTTC.

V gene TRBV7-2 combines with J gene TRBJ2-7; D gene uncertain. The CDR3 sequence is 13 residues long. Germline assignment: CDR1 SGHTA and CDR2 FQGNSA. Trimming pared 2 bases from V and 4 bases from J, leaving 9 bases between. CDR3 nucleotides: TGTGCCAGCAGCTTACGACCTTTATACGAGCAGTACTTC. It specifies CASSLRPLYEQYF.

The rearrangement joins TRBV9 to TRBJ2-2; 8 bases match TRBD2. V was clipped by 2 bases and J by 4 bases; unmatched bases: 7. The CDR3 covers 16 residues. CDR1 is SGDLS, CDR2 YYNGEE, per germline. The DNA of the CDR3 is TGTGCCAGCAGCGTGCTCGGACTAGCTGTCACCGGGGAGCTGTTTTTT. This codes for CASSVLGLAVTGELFF.

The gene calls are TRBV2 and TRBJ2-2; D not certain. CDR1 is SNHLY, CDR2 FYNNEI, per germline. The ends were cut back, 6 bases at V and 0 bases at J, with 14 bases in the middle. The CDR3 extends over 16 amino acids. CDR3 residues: CASRFHRSTNTGELFF. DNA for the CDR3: TGTGCCAGCAGGTTTCACCGATCAACGAACACCGGGGAGCTGTTTTTT.

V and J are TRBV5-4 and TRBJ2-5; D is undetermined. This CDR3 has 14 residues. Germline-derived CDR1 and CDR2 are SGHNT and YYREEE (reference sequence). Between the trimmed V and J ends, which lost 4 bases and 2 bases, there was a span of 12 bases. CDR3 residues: CASSRGPAQETQYF. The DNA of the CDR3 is TGTGCCAGCAGCCGCGGACCTGCGCAAGAGACCCAGTACTTC. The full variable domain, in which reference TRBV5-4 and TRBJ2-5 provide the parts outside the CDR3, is ETGVTQSPTHLIKTRGQQVTLRCSSQSGHNTVSWYQQALGQGPQFIFQYYREEENGRGNFPPRFSGLQFPNYSSELNVNALELDDSALYLCASSRGPAQETQYFGPGTRLLVL.

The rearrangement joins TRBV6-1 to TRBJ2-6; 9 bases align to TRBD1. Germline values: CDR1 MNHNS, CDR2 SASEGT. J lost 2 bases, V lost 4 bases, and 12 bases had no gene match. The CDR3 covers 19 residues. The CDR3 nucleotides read TGTGCCAGCAGTGGGGGACAGGGCTTAATAGTTGCTGGGGCCAACGTCCTGACTTTC. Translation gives CASSGGQGLIVAGANVLTF.

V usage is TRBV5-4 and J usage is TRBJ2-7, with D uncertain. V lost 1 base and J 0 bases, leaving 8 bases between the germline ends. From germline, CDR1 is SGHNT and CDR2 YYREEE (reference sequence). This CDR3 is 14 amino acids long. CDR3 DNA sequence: TGTGCCAGCAGCTTGCGACTGAGCTCCTACGAGCAGTACTTC. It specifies CASSLRLSSYEQYF.

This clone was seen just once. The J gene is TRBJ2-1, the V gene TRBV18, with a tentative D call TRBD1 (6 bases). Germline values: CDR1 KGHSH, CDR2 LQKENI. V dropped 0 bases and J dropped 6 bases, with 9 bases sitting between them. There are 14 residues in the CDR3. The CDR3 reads CASSPPGTPNEQFF. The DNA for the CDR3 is TGTGCCAGCTCACCACCGGGGACACCCAATGAGCAGTTCTTC.

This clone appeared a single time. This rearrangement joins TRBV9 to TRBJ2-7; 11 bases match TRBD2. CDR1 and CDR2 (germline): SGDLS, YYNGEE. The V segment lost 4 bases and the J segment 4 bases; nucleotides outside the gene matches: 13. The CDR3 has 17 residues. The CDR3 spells CASSTTGGTSGPYEQYF. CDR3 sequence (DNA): TGTGCCAGCAGCACTACGGGGGGGACTAGCGGCCCGTACGAGCAGTACTTC.

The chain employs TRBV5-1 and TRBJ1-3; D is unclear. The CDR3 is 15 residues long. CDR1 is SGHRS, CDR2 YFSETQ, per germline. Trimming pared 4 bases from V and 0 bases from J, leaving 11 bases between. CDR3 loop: CASSDTGSSGNTIYF. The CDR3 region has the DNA TGCGCCAGCAGCGATACCGGGAGCTCTGGAAACACCATATATTTT.

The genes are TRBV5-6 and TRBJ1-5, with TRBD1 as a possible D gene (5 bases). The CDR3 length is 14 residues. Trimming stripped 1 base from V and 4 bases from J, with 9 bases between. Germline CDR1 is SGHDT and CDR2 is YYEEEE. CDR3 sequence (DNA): TGTGCCAGCAGCTTGTATTCAGGGAATCAGCCCCAGCATTTT. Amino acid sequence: CASSLYSGNQPQHF.

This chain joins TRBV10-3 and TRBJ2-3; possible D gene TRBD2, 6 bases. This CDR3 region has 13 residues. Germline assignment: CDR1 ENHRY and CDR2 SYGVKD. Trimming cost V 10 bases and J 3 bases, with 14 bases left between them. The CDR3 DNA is TGTGCCACGGTACTGCGGGAAACAGATACGCAGTATTTT. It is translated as CATVLRETDTQYF.

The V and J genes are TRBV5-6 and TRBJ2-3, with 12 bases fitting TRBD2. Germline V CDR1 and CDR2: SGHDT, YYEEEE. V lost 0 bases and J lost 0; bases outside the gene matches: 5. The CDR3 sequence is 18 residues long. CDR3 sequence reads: CASSLVPSGRGSTDTQYF. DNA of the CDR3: TGTGCCAGCAGCTTGGTCCCTAGCGGGAGGGGGAGCACAGATACGCAGTATTTT.

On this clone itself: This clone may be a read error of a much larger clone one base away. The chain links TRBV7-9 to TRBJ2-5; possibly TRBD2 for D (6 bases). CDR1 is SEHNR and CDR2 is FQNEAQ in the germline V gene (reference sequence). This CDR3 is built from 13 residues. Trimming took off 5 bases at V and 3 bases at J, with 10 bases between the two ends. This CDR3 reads CASSLGEEETQYF. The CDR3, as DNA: TGTGCCAGCAGCCTTGGGGAGGAAGAGACCCAGTACTTC.

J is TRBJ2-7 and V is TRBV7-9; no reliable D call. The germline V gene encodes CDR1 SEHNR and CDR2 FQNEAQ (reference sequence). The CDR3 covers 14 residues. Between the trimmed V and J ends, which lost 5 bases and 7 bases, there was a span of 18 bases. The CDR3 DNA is TGTGCCAGCAGCACCACTGTAGGAGTGGAAGAGCAGTACTTC. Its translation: CASSTTVGVEEQYF.

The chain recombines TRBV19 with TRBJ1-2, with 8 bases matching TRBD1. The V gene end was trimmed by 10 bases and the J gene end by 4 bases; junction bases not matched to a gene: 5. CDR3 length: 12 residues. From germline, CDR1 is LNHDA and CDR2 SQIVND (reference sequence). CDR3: CATKTGAYGYTF. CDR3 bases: TGTGCCACCAAGACAGGGGCCTATGGCTACACCTTC. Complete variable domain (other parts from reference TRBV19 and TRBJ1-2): DGGITQSPKYLFRKEGQNVTLSCEQNLNHDAMYWYRQDPGQGLRLIYYSQIVNDFQKGDIAEGYSVSREKKESFPLTVTSAQKNPTAFYLCATKTGAYGYTFGSGTRLTVV.

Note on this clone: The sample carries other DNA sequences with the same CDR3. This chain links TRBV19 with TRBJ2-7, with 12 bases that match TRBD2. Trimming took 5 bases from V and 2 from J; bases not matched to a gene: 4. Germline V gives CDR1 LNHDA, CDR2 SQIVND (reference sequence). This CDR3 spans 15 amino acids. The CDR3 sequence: CASSPLAGGAYEQYF. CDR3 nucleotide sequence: TGTGCCAGTAGTCCCCTAGCGGGGGGGGCCTACGAGCAGTACTTC.